The next 22 T cell receptor beta chains were all read from a single sample in a study of blood T cell repertoires in COVID-19. The protocol was immunoSEQ multiplex PCR, while the TCRdb copy is restricted to in-frame clones and leaves out a portion. The data hold 88,000 or so clones, with 85% observed a single time. The sequenced material came from peripheral blood. These receptors originate from a man between 60 and 75 years old with acute or convalescent COVID-19.

The count of this clone is one. This sequence joins TRBV12-3 or TRBV12-4 and TRBJ2-5; D is possibly TRBD1 (5 bases). Trimming cost V 5 bases and J 7 bases, with 11 bases left between them. The CDR3 loop spans 12 amino acids. In DNA, the CDR3 is TGTGCCAGCAGTAAAGGGGTTTGGACCCAGTACTTC. It translates to CASSKGVWTQYF.

The chain couples TRBV4-1 to TRBJ2-7; 9 bases match TRBD2. This CDR3 has 14 amino acids. Germline loops: CDR1 MGHRA, CDR2 YSYEKL. V trimming: 1 base; J trimming: 4 bases; junction bases outside the gene matches: 2. The CDR3 DNA is TGCGCCAGCAGCCAAGGGCTAGCGGGATACGAGCAGTACTTC. Translation gives CASSQGLAGYEQYF.

This clone was observed a single time. V is TRBV18 and J is TRBJ1-4; D is unresolved. This CDR3 spans 19 amino acids. CDR1 is KGHSH and CDR2 is LQKENI in the germline V gene. V was cut by 6 bases and J by 1 base, with 24 bases left in between. The CDR3 sequence: CASSPEPGPGGLTNEKLFF. CDR3 coding DNA: TGTGCCAGCTCGCCGGAACCGGGTCCGGGTGGATTAACTAATGAAAAACTGTTTTTT.

This chain links TRBV11-3 with TRBJ2-5, with 10 bases fitting TRBD2. V lost 2 bases and J lost 4; bases outside the gene matches: 13. In germline, CDR1 is SGHNT, CDR2 YENEEA. This CDR3 has 18 residues. The CDR3 DNA reads as TGTGCCAGCAGCTTATTCCCGCCTAGCGGGGGAGGGAGAGAGACCCAGTACTTC. As protein: CASSLFPPSGGGRETQYF.

The CDR3: CASSYFLAGPNEQFF. The CDR3, as DNA: TGTGCCAGCAGTTATTTTCTAGCGGGCCCCAATGAGCAGTTCTTC. This chain links TRBV6-5 with TRBJ2-1, with 8 bases matching TRBD2. CDR1 and CDR2 from the germline V gene are MNHEY and SVGAGI. V was pared by 3 bases and J by 6 bases, with 7 bases of the junction left unmatched. The CDR3 extends over 15 amino acids.

The rearrangement joins TRBV19 to TRBJ1-1; TRBD1 agrees at 9 bases. CDR3 length: 14 amino acids. CDR1 is LNHDA and CDR2 is SQIVND in the germline V gene (reference sequence). V was pared by 5 bases and J by 0 bases, with 1 base of the junction left unmatched. The DNA for the CDR3 is TGTGCCAGTAGTCGGGACAGGGTGAACACTGAAGCTTTCTTT. Protein: CASSRDRVNTEAFF.

The chain carries TRBV10-1 and TRBJ1-4; the D gene is possibly TRBD1 (6 bases). Trimming left V 4 bases short and J 3 bases short, with 6 bases between. Germline loops: CDR1 WNHNN, CDR2 SYGVQD (reference sequence). This CDR3 spans 13 amino acids. The CDR3 is CASSGGPNEKLFF. Here the CDR3 DNA reads TGCGCCAGCAGTGGGGGGCCTAATGAAAAACTGTTTTTT.

The chain uses TRBV6-4 and TRBJ2-2; tentatively, D is TRBD2 (6 bases). Germline assignment: CDR1 MRHNA and CDR2 SNTAGT. CDR3 length: 10 residues. V gave up 9 bases and J gave up 8 bases, with 7 bases separating them. CDR3 DNA: TGTGCCAGGCTAGCGGGGGAGCTGTTTTTT. Residues: CARLAGELFF.

V usage is TRBV7-8 and J usage is TRBJ1-2; 7 nucleotides match TRBD1. Per the germline V gene, CDR1 is SGHVS and CDR2 is FQNEAQ. The CDR3 covers 17 residues. With V trimmed by 5 bases and J by 4 bases, 16 bases remained unmatched. CDR3: CASSAQGIVAGIYGYTF. The CDR3 nucleotides are TGTGCCAGCAGCGCACAGGGGATTGTCGCGGGGATCTATGGCTACACCTTC.

The V gene is TRBV2, the J gene TRBJ1-5; 10 bases fit TRBD1. Germline V gene lookup returns CDR1 SNHLY and CDR2 FYNNEI. The V gene end was trimmed by 5 bases and the J gene end by 7 bases; junction bases not matched to a gene: 8. This CDR3 has 15 residues. The CDR3 here is CASSPTGGFGQPQHF. The CDR3 DNA follows: TGTGCCAGCAGTCCGACAGGGGGCTTTGGACAGCCCCAGCATTTT.

J is TRBJ2-7 and V is TRBV7-2; 7 bases align to TRBD1. CDR3 size: 14 residues. Germline CDR1 SGHTA, CDR2 FQGNSA. With 4 bases clipped from V and 3 bases from J, the junction kept 6 bases outside the gene matches. CDR3 sequence: CASSSDRSGYEQYF. As DNA, the CDR3 is TGTGCCAGCAGCTCGGACAGGAGCGGCTACGAGCAGTACTTC.

The chain has TRBV24-1 and TRBJ2-1; weak D call: TRBD1 (6 bases). The CDR3 has 13 residues. Germline values: CDR1 KGHDR, CDR2 SFDVKD. The V gene lost 5 bases and the J gene lost 8 bases, with 12 bases spanning the gap. The CDR3 DNA follows: TGTGCCACCAGTGTACAGGGTAGAGATGAGCAGTTCTTC. As protein: CATSVQGRDEQFF.

The J gene is TRBJ2-7, the V gene TRBV5-1; 8 bases agree with TRBD2. CDR3 length equals 16 residues. The germline CDR1 and CDR2 sequences are SGHRS and YFSETQ. Trimming removed 2 bases from V and 4 bases from J; junction bases left unmatched: 11. The CDR3 DNA reads as TGCGCCAGCAGCTTTTATCTCGGCGGGAGGTCATACGAGCAGTACTTC. Translation gives CASSFYLGGRSYEQYF.

This clone appeared a single time. CDR3 nucleotide sequence: TGTGCCAGCAGTGAAGCTAGCGGGAGGAATCTTCTCTACGAGCAGTACTTC. Amino acids: CASSEASGRNLLYEQYF. The chain joins TRBV2 to TRBJ2-7; TRBD2 aligns across 10 bases. Trimming removed 0 bases from V and 3 bases from J; junction bases left unmatched: 8. CDR3 size: 17 residues. Germline V gene sequence: CDR1 SNHLY, CDR2 FYNNEI. Filled out from reference TRBV2 and TRBJ2-7, the complete variable domain reads EPEVTQTPSHQVTQMGQEVILRCVPISNHLYFYWYRQILGQKVEFLVSFYNNEISEKSEIFDDQFSVERPDGSNFTLKIRSTKLEDSAMYFCASSEASGRNLLYEQYFGPGTRLTVT.

The chain joins TRBV7-2 to TRBJ2-7; D not resolved. V was pared by 1 base and J by 3 bases, with 16 bases between. This CDR3 is built from 16 residues. CDR1 SGHTA and CDR2 FQGNSA come from the germline V gene. The CDR3 reads CASSLEESAKDYEQYF. CDR3 coding DNA: TGTGCCAGCAGCTTAGAGGAGTCGGCTAAGGACTACGAGCAGTACTTC.

The genes are TRBV5-1 and TRBJ2-1; TRBD1 agrees at 9 bases. V lost 4 bases, J lost 7 bases, and 9 bases stayed unmatched. This CDR3 has 15 amino acids. Looked up from germline, CDR1 is SGHRS and CDR2 is YFSETQ. This CDR3 reads CASSPGQGVRNEQFF. In nucleotides, the CDR3 is TGCGCCAGCAGCCCGGGACAGGGTGTACGAAATGAGCAGTTCTTC.

V gene TRBV5-1 combines with J gene TRBJ2-5; D is unclear. The V end was cut by 7 bases, the J end by 3 bases, with 13 bases between. Germline CDR1 is SGHRS and CDR2 is YFSETQ. There are 13 residues in the CDR3. The chain's CDR3 is CASATTNKETQYF. The DNA for the CDR3 is TGCGCCAGCGCGACGACAAACAAAGAGACCCAGTACTTC. Full variable domain (missing parts from reference TRBV5-1 and TRBJ2-5): KAGVTQTPRYLIKTRGQQVTLSCSPISGHRSVSWYQQTPGQGLQFLFEYFSETQRNKGNFPGRFSGRQFSNSRSEMNVSTLELGDSALYLCASATTNKETQYFGPGTRLLVL.

This chain links TRBV19 with TRBJ2-1, with 11 bases lining up with TRBD2. The CDR3 length is 16 residues. Trimming at V came to 6 bases and at J to 7 bases, leaving 11 bases not matched to a gene. From germline, CDR1 is LNHDA and CDR2 SQIVND (reference sequence). The CDR3 sequence is CASRILGLADENEQFF. The CDR3, as DNA: TGTGCCAGTAGGATTTTGGGACTAGCGGACGAGAATGAGCAGTTCTTC. The full variable domain, in which reference TRBV19 and TRBJ2-1 provide the parts outside the CDR3, is DGGITQSPKYLFRKEGQNVTLSCEQNLNHDAMYWYRQDPGQGLRLIYYSQIVNDFQKGDIAEGYSVSREKKESFPLTVTSAQKNPTAFYLCASRILGLADENEQFFGPGTRLTVL.

V usage is TRBV5-1 and J usage is TRBJ2-1, with D maybe TRBD2 (6 bases). Germline V gives CDR1 SGHRS, CDR2 YFSETQ. Trimming took 5 bases from V and 5 from J, leaving 17 bases between them. This CDR3 contains 15 residues. CDR3 in DNA: TGCGCCAGCAGACCAGCGAGGGGAGGTCACAATGAGCAGTTCTTC. Its translation: CASRPARGGHNEQFF.

This sequence joins TRBV30 and TRBJ2-7; perhaps TRBD1 as D (6 bases). CDR1 GTSNPN and CDR2 SVGIG come from the germline V gene (reference sequence). V was clipped by 0 bases and J by 4 bases, with 19 bases between them. The CDR3 totals 16 residues. CDR3: CAWSVLVAGVVYEQYF. CDR3 in DNA: TGTGCCTGGAGTGTACTGGTCGCAGGGGTTGTGTACGAGCAGTACTTC.

This clone has a single count. The chain uses TRBV7-9 and TRBJ2-1; TRBD1 might be the D (6 bases). Trimming pared 2 bases from V and 7 bases from J, leaving 21 bases between. Germline V CDR1 and CDR2: SEHNR, FQNEAQ (reference sequence). The length of the CDR3 is 17 residues. The CDR3 region is CASSLSLPGAPRNEQFF. CDR3 bases: TGTGCCAGCAGCTTAAGTCTCCCAGGGGCGCCGAGGAATGAGCAGTTCTTC. Supplemented by reference TRBV7-9 and TRBJ2-1, the full variable domain reads DTGVSQNPRHKITKRGQNVTFRCDPISEHNRLYWYRQTLGQGPEFLTYFQNEAQLEKSRLLSDRFSAERPKGSFSTLEIQRTEQGDSAMYLCASSLSLPGAPRNEQFFGPGTRLTVL.

The chain uses TRBV19 and TRBJ1-2; possible D gene TRBD1, 5 bases. The V gene's germline CDR1 is LNHDA and CDR2 SQIVND (reference sequence). The CDR3 extends over 16 amino acids. Trimming left V 3 bases short and J 5 bases short, with 19 bases between. This chain's CDR3 is CASSIYSSGLEYGYTF. CDR3 in DNA: TGTGCCAGTAGTATTTATAGCTCAGGGCTCGAGTATGGCTACACCTTC.